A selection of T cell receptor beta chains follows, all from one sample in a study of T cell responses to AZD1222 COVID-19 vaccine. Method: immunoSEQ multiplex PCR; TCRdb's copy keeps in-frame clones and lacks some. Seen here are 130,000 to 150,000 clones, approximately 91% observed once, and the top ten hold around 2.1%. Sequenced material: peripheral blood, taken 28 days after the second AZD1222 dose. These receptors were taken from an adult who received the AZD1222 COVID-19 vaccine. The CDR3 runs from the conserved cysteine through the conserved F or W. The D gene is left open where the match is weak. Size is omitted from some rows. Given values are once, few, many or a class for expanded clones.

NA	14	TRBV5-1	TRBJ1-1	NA	TGCGCCAGCAGTCACGCTTCCATGAACACTGAAGCTTTCTTT	CASSHASMNTEAFF
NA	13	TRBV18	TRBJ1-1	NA	TGTGCCAGCTCACTATGGGGGGAAACTGAAGCTTTCTTT	CASSLWGETEAFF
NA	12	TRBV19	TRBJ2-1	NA	TGTGCCAGTAGAGGAACGTACAATGAGCAGTTCTTC	CASRGTYNEQFF
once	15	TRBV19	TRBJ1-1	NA	TGTGCCAGTAGTATAGGTTCGACCGGGAACACTGAAGCTTTCTTT	CASSIGSTGNTEAFF
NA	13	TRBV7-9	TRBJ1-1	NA	TGTGCCAGCAGCCGCGGAACGAACACTGAAGCTTTCTTT	CASSRGTNTEAFF
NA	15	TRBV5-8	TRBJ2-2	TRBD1	TGTGCCAGCAGCAAGGGACAGGGGGCCACCGGGGAGCTGTTTTTT	CASSKGQGATGELFF
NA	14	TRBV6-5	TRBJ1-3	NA	TGTGCCAGCAGTTTTAGAATATCTGGAAACACCATATATTTT	CASSFRISGNTIYF
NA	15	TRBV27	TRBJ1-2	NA	TGTGCCAGCAGAAATGGGGGGGCATACTCCTATGGCTACACCTTC	CASRNGGAYSYGYTF
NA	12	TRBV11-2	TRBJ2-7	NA	TGTGCCAGCAGCTTAGGTGTCAACGAGCAGTACTTC	CASSLGVNEQYF
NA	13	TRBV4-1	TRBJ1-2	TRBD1	TGCGCCAGCAGCTTACGACAGGGGGATGGCTACACCTTC	CASSLRQGDGYTF
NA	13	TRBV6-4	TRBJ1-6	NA	TGTGCCAGCGGGCTGGGGGCAGGATCACCCCTCCACTTT	CASGLGAGSPLHF
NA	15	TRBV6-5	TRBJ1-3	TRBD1	TGTGCCAGCAGTCATCTCCAGGGGGCTGGAAACACCATATATTTT	CASSHLQGAGNTIYF
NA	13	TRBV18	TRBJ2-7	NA	TGTGCCAGCTCACCAGGCCGCCTTTACGAGCAGTACTTC	CASSPGRLYEQYF
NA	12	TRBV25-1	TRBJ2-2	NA	TGTGCCAGCACCGACAGTCCAGGGGAGCTGTTTTTT	CASTDSPGELFF
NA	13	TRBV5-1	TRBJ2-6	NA	TGCGCCAGCAGCTTCCGGGGGGCCAACGTCCTGACTTTC	CASSFRGANVLTF